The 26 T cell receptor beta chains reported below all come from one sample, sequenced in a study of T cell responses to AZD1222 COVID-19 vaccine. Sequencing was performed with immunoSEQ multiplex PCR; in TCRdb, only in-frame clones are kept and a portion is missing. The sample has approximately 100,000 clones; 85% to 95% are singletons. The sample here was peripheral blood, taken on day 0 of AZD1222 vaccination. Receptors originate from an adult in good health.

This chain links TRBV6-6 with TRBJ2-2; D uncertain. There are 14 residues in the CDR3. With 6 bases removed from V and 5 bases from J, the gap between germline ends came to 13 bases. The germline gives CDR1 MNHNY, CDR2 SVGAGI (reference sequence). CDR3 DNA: TGTGCCAGCAGCGTTACGCCTGGGACCGGGGAGCTGTTTTTT. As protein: CASSVTPGTGELFF.

The CDR3 sequence is CASSLVSGGYEQYF. Here the CDR3 DNA reads TGCGCCAGCAGCTTGGTCAGCGGGGGCTACGAGCAGTACTTC. The J gene is TRBJ2-7, the V gene TRBV5-1; 8 bases agree with TRBD2. With V trimmed by 0 bases and J by 3 bases, 2 bases remained unmatched. CDR1 is SGHRS, CDR2 YFSETQ, per germline. This CDR3 is 14 amino acids long.

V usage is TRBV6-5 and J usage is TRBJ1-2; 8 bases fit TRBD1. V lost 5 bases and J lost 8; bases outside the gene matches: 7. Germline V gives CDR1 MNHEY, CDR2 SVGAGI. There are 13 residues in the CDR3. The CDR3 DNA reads TGTGCCAGCAGTCCTCGGGACAGGTGGGGCTACACCTTC. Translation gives CASSPRDRWGYTF.

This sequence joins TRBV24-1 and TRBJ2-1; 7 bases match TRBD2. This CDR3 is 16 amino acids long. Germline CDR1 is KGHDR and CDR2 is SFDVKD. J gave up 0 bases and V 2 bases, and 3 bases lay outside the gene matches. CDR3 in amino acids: CATSDWSSGSYNEQFF. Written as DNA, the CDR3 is TGTGCCACCAGTGATTGGTCTAGCGGCTCCTACAATGAGCAGTTCTTC.

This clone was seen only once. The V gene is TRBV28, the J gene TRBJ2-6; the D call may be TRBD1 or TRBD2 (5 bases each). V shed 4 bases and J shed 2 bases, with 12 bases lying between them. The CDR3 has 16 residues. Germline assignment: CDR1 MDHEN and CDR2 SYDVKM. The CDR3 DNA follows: TGTGCCAGCAGTTCGGGACCGGCTACTGGGGCCAACGTCCTGACTTTC. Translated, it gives CASSSGPATGANVLTF.

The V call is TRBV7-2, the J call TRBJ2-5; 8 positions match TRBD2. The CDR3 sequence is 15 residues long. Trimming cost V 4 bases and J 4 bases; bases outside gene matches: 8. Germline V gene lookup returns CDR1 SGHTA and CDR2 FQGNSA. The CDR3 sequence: CASSSDTSGLETQYF. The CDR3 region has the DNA TGTGCCAGCAGCTCTGACACTAGCGGTTTAGAGACCCAGTACTTC.

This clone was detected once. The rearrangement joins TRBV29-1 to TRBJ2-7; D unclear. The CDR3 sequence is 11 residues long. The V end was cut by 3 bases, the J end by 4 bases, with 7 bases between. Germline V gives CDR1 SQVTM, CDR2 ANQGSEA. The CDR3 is CSVEEAYEQYF. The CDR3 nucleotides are TGCAGCGTTGAGGAAGCTTACGAGCAGTACTTC.

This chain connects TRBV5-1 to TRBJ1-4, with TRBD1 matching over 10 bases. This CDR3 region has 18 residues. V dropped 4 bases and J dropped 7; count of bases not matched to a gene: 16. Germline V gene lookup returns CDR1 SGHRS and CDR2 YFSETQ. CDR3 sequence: CASSPRISTGGLGEKLFF. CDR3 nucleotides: TGCGCCAGCAGCCCTCGTATTTCGACAGGGGGCTTGGGTGAAAAACTGTTTTTT.

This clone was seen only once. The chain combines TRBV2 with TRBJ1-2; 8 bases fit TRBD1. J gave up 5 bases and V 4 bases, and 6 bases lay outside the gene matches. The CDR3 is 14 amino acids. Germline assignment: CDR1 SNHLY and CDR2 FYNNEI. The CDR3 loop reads CASSGQGFRYGYTF. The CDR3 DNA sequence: TGTGCCAGCAGTGGACAGGGGTTTCGTTATGGCTACACCTTC.

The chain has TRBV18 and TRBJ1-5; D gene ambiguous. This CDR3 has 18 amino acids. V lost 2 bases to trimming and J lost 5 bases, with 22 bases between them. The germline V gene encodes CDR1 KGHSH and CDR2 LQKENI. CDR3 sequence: CASSPIAVQWGADQPQHF. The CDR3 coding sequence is TGTGCCAGCTCACCAATAGCGGTTCAGTGGGGTGCCGATCAGCCCCAGCATTTT. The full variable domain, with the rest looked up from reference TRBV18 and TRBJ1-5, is NAGVMQNPRHLVRRRGQEARLRCSPMKGHSHVYWYRQLPEEGLKFMVYLQKENIIDESGMPKERFSAEFPKEGPSILRIQQVVRGDSAAYFCASSPIAVQWGADQPQHFGDGTRLSIL.

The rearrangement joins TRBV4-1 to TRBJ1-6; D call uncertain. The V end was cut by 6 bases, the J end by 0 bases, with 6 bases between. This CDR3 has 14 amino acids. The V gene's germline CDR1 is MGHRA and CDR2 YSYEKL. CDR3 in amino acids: CASRGSSYNSPLHF. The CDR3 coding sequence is TGCGCCAGCAGGGGAAGCTCCTATAATTCACCCCTCCACTTT.

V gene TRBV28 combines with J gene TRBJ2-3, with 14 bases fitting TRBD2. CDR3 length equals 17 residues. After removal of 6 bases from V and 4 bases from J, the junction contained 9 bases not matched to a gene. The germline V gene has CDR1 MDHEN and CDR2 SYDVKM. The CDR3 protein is CASRPTSGRALADTQYF. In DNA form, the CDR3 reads TGTGCCAGCAGGCCGACTAGCGGGAGGGCCTTGGCAGATACGCAGTATTTT.

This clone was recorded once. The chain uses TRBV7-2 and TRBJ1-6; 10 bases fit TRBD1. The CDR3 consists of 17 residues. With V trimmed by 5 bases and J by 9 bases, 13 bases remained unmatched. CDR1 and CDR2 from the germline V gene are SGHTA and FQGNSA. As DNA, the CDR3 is TGTGCCAGCAGCCCACACGACTTCGGGACAGGGGCTTCACCCCTCCACTTT. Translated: CASSPHDFGTGASPLHF.

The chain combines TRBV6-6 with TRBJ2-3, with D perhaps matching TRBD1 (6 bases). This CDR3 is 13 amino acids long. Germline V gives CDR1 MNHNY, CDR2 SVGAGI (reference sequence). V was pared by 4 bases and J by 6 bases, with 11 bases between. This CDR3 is CASSLRTGDTQYF. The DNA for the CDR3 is TGTGCCAGCAGTTTACGAACAGGGGATACGCAGTATTTT.

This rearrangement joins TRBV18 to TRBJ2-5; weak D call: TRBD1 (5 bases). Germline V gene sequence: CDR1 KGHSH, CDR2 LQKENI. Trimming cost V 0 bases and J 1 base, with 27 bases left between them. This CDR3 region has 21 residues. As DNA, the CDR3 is TGTGCCAGCTCACCACCGAAGTCCGGTCTTCGGGCCCAGGGTAGCCAAGAGACCCAGTACTTC. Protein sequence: CASSPPKSGLRAQGSQETQYF.

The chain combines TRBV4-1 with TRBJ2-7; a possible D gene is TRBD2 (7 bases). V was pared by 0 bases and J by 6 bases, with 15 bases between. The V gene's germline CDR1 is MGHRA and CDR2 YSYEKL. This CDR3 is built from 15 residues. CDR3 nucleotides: TGCGCCAGCAGCCAAGATTGGGCGGGGGCCACCGAGCAGTACTTC. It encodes CASSQDWAGATEQYF.

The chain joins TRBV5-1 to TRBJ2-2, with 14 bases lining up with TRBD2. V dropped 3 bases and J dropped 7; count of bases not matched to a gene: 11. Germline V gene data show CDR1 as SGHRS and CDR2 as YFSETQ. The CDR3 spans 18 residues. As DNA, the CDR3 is TGCGCCAGCAGCTGGTCCCCCAGGACTAGCGGGAGGTACGGGGAGCTGTTTTTT. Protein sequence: CASSWSPRTSGRYGELFF. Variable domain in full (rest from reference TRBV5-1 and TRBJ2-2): KAGVTQTPRYLIKTRGQQVTLSCSPISGHRSVSWYQQTPGQGLQFLFEYFSETQRNKGNFPGRFSGRQFSNSRSEMNVSTLELGDSALYLCASSWSPRTSGRYGELFFGEGSRLTVL.

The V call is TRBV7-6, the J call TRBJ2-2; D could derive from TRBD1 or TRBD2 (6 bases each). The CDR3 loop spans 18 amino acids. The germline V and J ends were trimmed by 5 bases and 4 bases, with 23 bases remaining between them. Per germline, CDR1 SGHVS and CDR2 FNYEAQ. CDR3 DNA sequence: TGTGCCAGCAGCCTTCTCTCAGGACAGACAGCGGGCACCGGGGAGCTGTTTTTT. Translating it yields CASSLLSGQTAGTGELFF.

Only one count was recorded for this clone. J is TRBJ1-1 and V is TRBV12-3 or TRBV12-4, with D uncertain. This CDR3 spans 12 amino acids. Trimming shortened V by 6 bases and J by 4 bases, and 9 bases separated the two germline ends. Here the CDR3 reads CASSRRATEAFF. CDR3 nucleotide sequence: TGTGCCAGCAGCCGGCGGGCCACTGAAGCTTTCTTT.

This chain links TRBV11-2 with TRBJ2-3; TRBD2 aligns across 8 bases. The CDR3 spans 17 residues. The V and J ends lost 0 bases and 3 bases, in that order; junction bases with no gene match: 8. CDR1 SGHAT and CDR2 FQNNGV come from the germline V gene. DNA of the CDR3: TGTGCCAGCAGCTTAGATCGGAGTAGCGGGATAACAGATACGCAGTATTTT. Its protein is CASSLDRSSGITDTQYF.

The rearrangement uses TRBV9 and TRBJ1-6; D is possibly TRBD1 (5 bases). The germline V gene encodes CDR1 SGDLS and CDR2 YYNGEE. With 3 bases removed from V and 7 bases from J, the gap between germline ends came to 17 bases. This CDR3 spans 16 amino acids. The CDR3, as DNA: TGTGCCAGCAGCGCCAATCCGGGACCCACGAATTCACCCCTCCACTTT. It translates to CASSANPGPTNSPLHF.

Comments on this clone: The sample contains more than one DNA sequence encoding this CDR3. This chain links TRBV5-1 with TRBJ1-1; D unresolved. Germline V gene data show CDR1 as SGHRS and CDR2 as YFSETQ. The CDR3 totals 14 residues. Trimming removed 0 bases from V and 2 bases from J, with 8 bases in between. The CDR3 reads CASSLGQENTEAFF. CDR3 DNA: TGCGCCAGCAGCTTGGGCCAGGAAAACACTGAAGCTTTCTTT. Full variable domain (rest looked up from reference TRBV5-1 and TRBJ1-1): KAGVTQTPRYLIKTRGQQVTLSCSPISGHRSVSWYQQTPGQGLQFLFEYFSETQRNKGNFPGRFSGRQFSNSRSEMNVSTLELGDSALYLCASSLGQENTEAFFGQGTRLTVV.

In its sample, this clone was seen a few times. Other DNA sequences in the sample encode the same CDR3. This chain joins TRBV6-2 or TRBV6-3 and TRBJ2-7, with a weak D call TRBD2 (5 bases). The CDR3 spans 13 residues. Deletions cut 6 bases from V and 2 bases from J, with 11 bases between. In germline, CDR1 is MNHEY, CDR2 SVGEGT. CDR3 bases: TGTGCCAGCAGCCCTTCGGGGACCTACGAGCAGTACTTC. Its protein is CASSPSGTYEQYF.

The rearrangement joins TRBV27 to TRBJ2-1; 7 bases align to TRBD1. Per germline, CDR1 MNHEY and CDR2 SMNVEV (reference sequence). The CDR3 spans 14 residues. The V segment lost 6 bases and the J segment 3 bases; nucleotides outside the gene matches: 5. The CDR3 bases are TGTGCCAGCAGCATCCGGGACAGCTACAATGAGCAGTTCTTC. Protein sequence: CASSIRDSYNEQFF.

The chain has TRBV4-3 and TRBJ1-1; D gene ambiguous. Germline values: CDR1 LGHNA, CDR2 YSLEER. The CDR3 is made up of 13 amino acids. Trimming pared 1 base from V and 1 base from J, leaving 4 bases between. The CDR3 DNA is TGCGCCAGCAGCCAAGTGAAGAACACTGAAGCTTTCTTT. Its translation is CASSQVKNTEAFF.

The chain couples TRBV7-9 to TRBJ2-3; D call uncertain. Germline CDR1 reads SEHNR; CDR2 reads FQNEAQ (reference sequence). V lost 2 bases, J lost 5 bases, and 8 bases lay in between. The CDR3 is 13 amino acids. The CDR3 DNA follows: TGTGCCAGCAGCTTAATGTTGGGAGATACGCAGTATTTT. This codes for CASSLMLGDTQYF.